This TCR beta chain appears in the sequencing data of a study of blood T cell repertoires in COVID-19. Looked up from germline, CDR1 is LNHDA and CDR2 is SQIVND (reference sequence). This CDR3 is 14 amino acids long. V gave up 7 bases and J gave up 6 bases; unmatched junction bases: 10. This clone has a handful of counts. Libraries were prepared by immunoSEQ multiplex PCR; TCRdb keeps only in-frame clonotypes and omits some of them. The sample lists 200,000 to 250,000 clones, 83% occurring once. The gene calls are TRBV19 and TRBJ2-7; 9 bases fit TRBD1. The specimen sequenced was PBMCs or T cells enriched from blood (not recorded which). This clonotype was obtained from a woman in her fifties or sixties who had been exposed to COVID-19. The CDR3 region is CASKGGQGLGEQYF. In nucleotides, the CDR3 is TGTGCCAGTAAGGGGGGACAGGGCCTGGGCGAGCAGTACTTC.